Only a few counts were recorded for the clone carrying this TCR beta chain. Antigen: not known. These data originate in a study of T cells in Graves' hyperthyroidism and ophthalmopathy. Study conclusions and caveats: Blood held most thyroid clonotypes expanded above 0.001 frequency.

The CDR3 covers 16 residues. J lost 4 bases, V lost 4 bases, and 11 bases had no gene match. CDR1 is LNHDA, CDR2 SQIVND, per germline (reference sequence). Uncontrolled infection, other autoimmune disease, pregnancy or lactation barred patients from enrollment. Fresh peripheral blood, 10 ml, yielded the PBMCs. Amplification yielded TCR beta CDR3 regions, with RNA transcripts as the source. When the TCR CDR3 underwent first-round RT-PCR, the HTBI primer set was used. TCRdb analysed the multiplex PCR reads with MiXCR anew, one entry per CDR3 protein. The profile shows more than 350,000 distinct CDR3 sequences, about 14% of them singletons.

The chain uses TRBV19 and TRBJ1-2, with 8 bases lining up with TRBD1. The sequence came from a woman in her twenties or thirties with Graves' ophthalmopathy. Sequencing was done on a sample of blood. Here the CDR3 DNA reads TGTGCCAGTAGTACGATTGGACAGGGAAGAGCCTATGGCTACACCTTC. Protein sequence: CASSTIGQGRAYGYTF.